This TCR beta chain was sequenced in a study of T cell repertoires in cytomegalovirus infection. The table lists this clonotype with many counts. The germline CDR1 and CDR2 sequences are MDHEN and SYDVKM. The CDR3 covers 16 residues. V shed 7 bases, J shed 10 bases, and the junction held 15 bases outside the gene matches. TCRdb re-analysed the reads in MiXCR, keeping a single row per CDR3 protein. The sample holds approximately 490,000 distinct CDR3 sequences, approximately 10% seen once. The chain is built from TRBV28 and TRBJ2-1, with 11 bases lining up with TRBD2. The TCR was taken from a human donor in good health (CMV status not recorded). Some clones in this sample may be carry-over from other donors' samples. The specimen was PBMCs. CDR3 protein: CASNQPGLAVPREQFF. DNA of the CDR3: TGTGCCAGCAACCAACCGGGACTAGCGGTCCCCCGAGAGCAGTTCTTC.